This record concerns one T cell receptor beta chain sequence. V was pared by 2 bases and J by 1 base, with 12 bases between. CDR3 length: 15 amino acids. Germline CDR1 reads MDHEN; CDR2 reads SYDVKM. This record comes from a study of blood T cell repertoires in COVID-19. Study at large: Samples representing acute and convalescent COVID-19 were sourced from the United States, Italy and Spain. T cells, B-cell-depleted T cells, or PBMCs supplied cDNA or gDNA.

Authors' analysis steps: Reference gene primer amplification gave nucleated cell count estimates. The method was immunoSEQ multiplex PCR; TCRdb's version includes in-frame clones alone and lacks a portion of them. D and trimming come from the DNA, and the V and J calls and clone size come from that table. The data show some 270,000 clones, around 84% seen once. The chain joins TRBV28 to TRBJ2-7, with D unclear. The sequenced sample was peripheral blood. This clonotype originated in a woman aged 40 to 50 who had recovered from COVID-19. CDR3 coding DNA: TGTGCCAGCAGTTTAGACAAACAAAAATCCTACGAGCAGTACTTC. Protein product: CASSLDKQKSYEQYF.